This is a list of T cell receptor beta chains from one sample in a study of cytomegalovirus exposure and HLA in healthy donors. Assay: immunoSEQ multiplex PCR; the TCRdb copy retains only in-frame clones and omits some. The table shows 85,000 to 100,000 clones, with roughly 82% occurring only once. The sequencing input was PBMCs. The source of these receptors is a human donor in good health. Each CDR3 is given with its conserved first and last residue. A D gene is named only where the DNA matches it firmly. Clone size appears in some rows only: once, few, many, or a class for an expanded clone.

d_gene | j_gene | abundance | v_gene | CDR3nt | CDR3aa
TRBD2 | TRBJ2-7 | - | TRBV7-9 | TGTTCCAGCAGTGGGCCCGTACTAGCGGGAGATGGCGACGAGCAGTACTTC | CSSSGPVLAGDGDEQYF
- | TRBJ2-7 | - | TRBV6-5 | TGTGCCAGCAGTTACGGGCAGTACGAGCAGTACTTC | CASSYGQYEQYF
- | TRBJ2-1 | few | TRBV5-4 | TGTGCCAGCAGCTTGAGACTAGGGAAGAATGAGCAGTTCTTC | CASSLRLGKNEQFF
- | TRBJ1-2 | - | TRBV7-9 | TGTGCCAGCAGCTCCGCCGGGACTTTCTATGGCTACACCTTC | CASSSAGTFYGYTF
- | TRBJ1-1 | - | TRBV11-2 | TGTGCCAGCAGTCCCATTAAGGGCGGGGGGAGAGCTGAAGCTTTCTTT | CASSPIKGGGRAEAFF
TRBD1 | TRBJ1-5 | - | TRBV25-1 | TGTGCCAGCAGGGGGGACAGACCCCAGTTGGGGCAGCCCCAGCATTTT | CASRGDRPQLGQPQHF
TRBD2 | TRBJ2-2 | - | TRBV5-5 | TGTGCCAGCAGCTTCAGCGGGGGAAACACCGGGGAGCTGTTTTTT | CASSFSGGNTGELFF
TRBD2 | TRBJ2-7 | - | TRBV7-2 | TGTGCCAGCAGCCCGTCGACTAGCGGGTACTACGAGCAGTACTTC | CASSPSTSGYYEQYF
TRBD2 | TRBJ2-7 | - | TRBV6-5 | TGTGCCAGCACCCTGGGGGGGTCCTACGAGCAGTACTTC | CASTLGGSYEQYF
- | TRBJ2-2 | - | TRBV6-1 | TGTGCCAGCCGGAAGGAGTACCAGAGGACCGGGGAGCTGTTTTTT | CASRKEYQRTGELFF
TRBD1 | TRBJ2-2 | - | TRBV29-1 | TGCAGCGGCAAGACAGGGTTGAACGCCGGGGAGCTGTTTTTT | CSGKTGLNAGELFF
- | TRBJ1-2 | - | TRBV5-1 | TGCGCCAGCAGCTTGGGTAGCCTCGACTATGGCTACACCTTC | CASSLGSLDYGYTF
- | TRBJ1-1 | - | TRBV20-1 | TGCAGTGCTAGCTCTACGCGAGAAGCTTTCTTT | CSASSTREAFF
TRBD1 | TRBJ2-5 | - | TRBV5-1 | TGCGCCAGCAGCCCTAACGGACAGGGTCAAGAGACCCAGTACTTC | CASSPNGQGQETQYF
TRBD1 | TRBJ1-5 | - | TRBV19 | TGTGCCAGTAGTGAAGCATGGACAGGACCGATCAGCAATCAGCCCCAGCATTTT | CASSEAWTGPISNQPQHF
TRBD2 | TRBJ2-7 | - | TRBV7-6 | TGTGCCAGCAGCTTGGCCCCGACTAGCGGGGGGGTTTACGAGCAGTACTTC | CASSLAPTSGGVYEQYF
- | TRBJ2-2 | - | TRBV7-9 | TGTGCCAGCTCGGCAACTAGGAACATAGACACCGGGGAGCTGTTTTTT | CASSATRNIDTGELFF
- | TRBJ1-4 | - | TRBV7-6 | TGTGCCAGCAGTATACAGGGAGTTCGTGATGAAAAACTGTTTTTT | CASSIQGVRDEKLFF
TRBD2 | TRBJ2-3 | - | TRBV5-6 | TGTGCCAGCAGCTTGGGGCTAGCGGCGGCAGATACGCAGTATTTT | CASSLGLAAADTQYF
TRBD2 | TRBJ2-2 | - | TRBV13 | TGTGCCAGCAGCCCAAGCGGGTGGCGGGGGGACACCGGGGAGCTGTTTTTT | CASSPSGWRGDTGELFF